Shown below are 29 T cell receptor beta chains from a single sample sequenced in a study of cytomegalovirus exposure and HLA in healthy donors. PCR used 60 Vbeta primers and 13 Jbeta primers. TCRdb keeps only in-frame clones here, not all; method: immunoSEQ multiplex PCR. The table lists around 81,000 clones, about 60% of them singletons. Sequencing used PBMCs. These TCRs come from a man aged 25-45 years in good health and CMV-seropositive.

This clone has a handful of counts. This chain uses TRBV4-1 with TRBJ2-3; 7 bases align to TRBD1. The V gene's germline CDR1 is MGHRA and CDR2 YSYEKL. Trimming cost V 6 bases and J 11 bases; bases outside gene matches: 17. The length of the CDR3 is 15 residues. The CDR3 spells CASRPDRVGYEGQYF. In DNA form, the CDR3 reads TGCGCCAGCAGACCCGACAGGGTGGGCTATGAAGGGCAGTATTTT.

This clone was seen a handful of times. The rearrangement joins TRBV5-1 to TRBJ1-6, with TRBD1 as a possible D gene (5 bases). CDR3 length: 15 residues. Germline V gene lookup returns CDR1 SGHRS and CDR2 YFSETQ. V was shortened by 4 bases and J by 6 bases, with 14 bases between the two germline ends. CDR3 residues: CASSPLPGPNSPLHF. The CDR3 DNA follows: TGCGCCAGCAGCCCGCTTCCAGGGCCTAATTCACCCCTCCACTTT.

This chain connects TRBV28 to TRBJ1-6; D unresolved. Per germline, CDR1 MDHEN and CDR2 SYDVKM. This CDR3 comprises 16 residues. V was clipped by 5 bases and J by 7 bases, with 18 bases between them. The CDR3, as DNA: TGTGCCAGCAGTCTACGGCCCCCAAGAGGGAATTCACCCCTCCACTTT. Its protein product is CASSLRPPRGNSPLHF.

The chain uses TRBV19 and TRBJ1-5; D is uncertain. CDR3 size: 14 residues. The V and J ends lost 7 bases and 6 bases respectively, with 16 bases between them. The germline gives CDR1 LNHDA, CDR2 SQIVND (reference sequence). The CDR3 DNA reads TGTGCCAGTAAGTTATCCGGGAACGGTCAGCCCCAGCATTTT. Protein sequence: CASKLSGNGQPQHF.

This clone was detected only once. The chain is built from TRBV7-9 and TRBJ1-1; 9 bases align to TRBD1. The CDR3 runs to 17 residues. Unmatched junction bases numbered 13, after V lost 7 bases and J lost 1 base. CDR1 and CDR2 (germline): SEHNR, FQNEAQ (reference sequence). In DNA, the CDR3 is TGTGCCAGCACCCCTAGCCGACAGGGGGGAAAGAACACTGAAGCTTTCTTT. It encodes CASTPSRQGGKNTEAFF.

The chain combines TRBV13 with TRBJ2-5, with TRBD2 matching 7 bases. There are 15 residues in the CDR3. Trimming at V came to 0 bases and at J to 4 bases, leaving 5 bases not matched to a gene. Germline loops: CDR1 PRHDT, CDR2 FYEKMQ (reference sequence). CDR3 sequence (DNA): TGTGCCAGCAGCTTAGGCCTTGCGGGAGCAGAGACCCAGTACTTC. This encodes CASSLGLAGAETQYF. The full variable domain, completed using reference TRBV13 and TRBJ2-5, is AAGVIQSPRHLIKEKRETATLKCYPIPRHDTVYWYQQGPGQDPQFLISFYEKMQSDKGSIPDRFSAQQFSDYHSELNMSSLELGDSALYFCASSLGLAGAETQYFGPGTRLLVL.

The chain uses TRBV28 and TRBJ1-2, with D possibly TRBD1 on 5 matching bases. With 6 bases removed from V and 0 bases from J, the gap between germline ends came to 11 bases. Germline V gene lookup returns CDR1 MDHEN and CDR2 SYDVKM. The CDR3 is 14 amino acids. CDR3 in amino acids: CASRTGGTNYGYTF. Written as DNA, the CDR3 is TGTGCCAGCAGGACGGGGGGGACTAACTATGGCTACACCTTC.

Here the CDR3 DNA reads TGTGCCAGCAGTCAACGGACTAGCGGCCAAGAGACCCAGTACTTC. This sequence encodes CASSQRTSGQETQYF. The V and J genes are TRBV28 and TRBJ2-5; 10 nucleotides align to TRBD2. The germline V gene has CDR1 MDHEN and CDR2 SYDVKM. CDR3 length: 15 amino acids. V shed 5 bases and J 1 base; nucleotides not matched to a gene: 4.

The chain has TRBV19 and TRBJ2-3; TRBD1 matches at 8 bases. This CDR3 spans 14 amino acids. CDR1 and CDR2 from the germline V gene are LNHDA and SQIVND (reference sequence). J was trimmed by 3 bases and V by 5 bases; bases with no gene match: 4. DNA for the CDR3: TGTGCCAGTAGTGGACAGGGATCGACAGATACGCAGTATTTT. Translating it yields CASSGQGSTDTQYF.

V gene TRBV5-4 combines with J gene TRBJ1-2, with 8 bases aligning to TRBD1. CDR3 length: 13 residues. The germline CDR1 and CDR2 sequences are SGHNT and YYREEE (reference sequence). V gave up 8 bases and J gave up 6 bases; unmatched junction bases: 9. Here the CDR3 DNA reads TGTGCCAGTTCTGCACAGGGGGGTCATGGCTACACCTTC. This sequence encodes CASSAQGGHGYTF. The variable domain in full, with the rest retrieved from reference TRBV5-4 and TRBJ1-2, is ETGVTQSPTHLIKTRGQQVTLRCSSQSGHNTVSWYQQALGQGPQFIFQYYREEENGRGNFPPRFSGLQFPNYSSELNVNALELDDSALYLCASSAQGGHGYTFGSGTRLTVV.

The chain combines TRBV10-2 with TRBJ1-1, with D tentatively TRBD1 (6 bases). The CDR3 runs 14 residues. The germline gives CDR1 WSHSY, CDR2 SAAADI. The V end lost 6 bases, the J end lost 0 bases, and 11 bases lay between the germline ends. The CDR3 protein is CASSEQGMNTEAFF. The CDR3 bases are TGCGCCAGCAGCGAACAGGGTATGAACACTGAAGCTTTCTTT.

The chain combines TRBV18 with TRBJ2-1; TRBD2 agrees at 12 bases. Per germline, CDR1 KGHSH and CDR2 LQKENI. V dropped 3 bases and J dropped 4; count of bases not matched to a gene: 7. CDR3 length: 17 residues. CDR3 sequence: CASSPPLLAGGYNEQFF. The CDR3 DNA follows: TGTGCCAGCTCACCTCCGTTGCTAGCGGGGGGGTACAATGAGCAGTTCTTC.

This rearrangement joins TRBV11-2 to TRBJ2-1; no firm D call. The CDR3 contains 13 residues. The ends were cut back, 4 bases at V and 3 bases at J, with 7 bases in the middle. Germline CDR1 is SGHAT and CDR2 is FQNNGV. CDR3 protein: CASSSQVYNEQFF. DNA of the CDR3: TGTGCCAGCAGCTCCCAGGTCTACAATGAGCAGTTCTTC.

The chain uses TRBV29-1 and TRBJ2-5; weak D call: TRBD2 (6 bases). TRBJ2-7 matches the DNA end more closely, so the J call is doubtful. CDR1 SQVTM and CDR2 ANQGSEA come from the germline V gene. The CDR3 loop spans 18 amino acids. The chain's CDR3 is CSVEDRRERGSSSYEQYF. CDR3 DNA: TGCAGCGTTGAAGATCGGAGGGAACGGGGGAGCTCCTCCTACGAGCAGTACTTC.

The V call is TRBV7-8, the J call TRBJ1-2; D perhaps matches TRBD1 (6 bases). The CDR3 runs to 18 residues. CDR1 SGHVS and CDR2 FQNEAQ come from the germline V gene. Trimming shortened V by 0 bases and J by 0 bases, and 17 bases separated the two germline ends. The CDR3 sequence is CASSLAPRGARANYGYTF. Here the CDR3 DNA reads TGTGCCAGCAGCTTAGCGCCCCGGGGGGCGCGAGCTAACTATGGCTACACCTTC.

The gene calls are TRBV5-6 and TRBJ2-2; D may be TRBD2 (5 bases). This CDR3 comprises 15 residues. V gave up 6 bases and J gave up 0 bases, with 12 bases separating them. Per germline, CDR1 SGHDT and CDR2 YYEEEE. The CDR3 DNA is TGTGCCAGCAATAGGAGGCAGACGAACACCGGGGAGCTGTTTTTT. This codes for CASNRRQTNTGELFF. Using reference TRBV5-6 and TRBJ2-2 for the parts outside the CDR3, the full variable domain is DAGVTQSPTHLIKTRGQQVTLRCSPKSGHDTVSWYQQALGQGPQFIFQYYEEEERQRGNFPDRFSGHQFPNYSSELNVNALLLGDSALYLCASNRRQTNTGELFFGEGSRLTVL.

The chain couples TRBV5-1 to TRBJ1-1, with 9 bases aligning to TRBD1. Germline V lookup: CDR1 SGHRS, CDR2 YFSETQ. The CDR3 covers 15 residues. V gave up 0 bases and J gave up 5 bases; unmatched junction bases: 5. CDR3 coding DNA: TGCGCCAGCAGCTTGGTTCAGGGGACAGGGACTGAAGCTTTCTTT. Protein sequence: CASSLVQGTGTEAFF.

The chain employs TRBV7-2 and TRBJ2-3; the match to TRBD2 covers 9 bases. The CDR3 sequence is 14 residues long. Germline V gene lookup returns CDR1 SGHTA and CDR2 FQGNSA. The J segment lost 4 bases and the V segment lost 5 bases, leaving 4 bases of the junction unmatched. CDR3 amino acids: CASSGGRASDTQYF. For the CDR3, the DNA is TGTGCCAGCAGCGGCGGGAGGGCATCAGATACGCAGTATTTT.

The CDR3, as DNA: TGTGCCATCAGGCCCGGAGGGAACACTGAAGCTTTCTTT. This gives the protein CAIRPGGNTEAFF. The rearrangement joins TRBV10-3 to TRBJ1-1, with D hard to call. The germline V and J ends were trimmed by 6 bases and 1 base, with 9 bases remaining between them. From germline, CDR1 is ENHRY and CDR2 SYGVKD. The CDR3 contains 13 residues.

Relative to its sample, this clone is medium-sized. V is TRBV4-3 and J is TRBJ2-7, with a possible D match to TRBD2 (5 bases). V lost 0 bases and J lost 2, with 14 bases in between. CDR3 length: 16 amino acids. Germline V gene lookup returns CDR1 LGHNA and CDR2 YSLEER. This CDR3 reads CASSQDRSGPTYEQYF. CDR3 nucleotide sequence: TGCGCCAGCAGCCAAGATCGCAGCGGACCAACCTACGAGCAGTACTTC.

This chain links TRBV7-3 with TRBJ2-5, with D tentatively TRBD1 (6 bases). The CDR3 runs 15 residues. Looked up from germline, CDR1 is SGHTA and CDR2 is FQGTGA. Between the trimmed V and J ends, which lost 5 bases and 1 base, there was a span of 14 bases. CDR3 sequence (DNA): TGTGCCAGCAGCCCAGGCAGGGGCCTCCAAGAGACCCAGTACTTC. It translates to CASSPGRGLQETQYF.

The chain employs TRBV5-1 and TRBJ1-1; D is possibly TRBD1 (6 bases). Trimming took off 0 bases at V and 7 bases at J, with 19 bases between the two ends. Germline-derived CDR1 and CDR2 are SGHRS and YFSETQ. The CDR3 is made up of 16 amino acids. The CDR3 sequence: CASSLVPDRPQFEAFF. In DNA, the CDR3 is TGCGCCAGCAGCTTGGTTCCCGACAGGCCACAATTTGAAGCTTTCTTT.

The CDR3 protein is CASSEIGAGGYTF. The CDR3 region has the DNA TGTGCCAGCAGTGAAATAGGGGCCGGGGGCTACACCTTC. V gene TRBV2 combines with J gene TRBJ1-2; weak D call: TRBD1 (5 bases). V shed 2 bases and J shed 8 bases, with 12 bases lying between them. The V gene's germline CDR1 is SNHLY and CDR2 FYNNEI. This CDR3 has 13 amino acids.

J is TRBJ2-7 and V is TRBV28; TRBD2 aligns across 7 bases. Germline CDR1 and CDR2: MDHEN and SYDVKM. The junction had 7 bases not matched to a gene; V was cut back by 2 bases and J by 6 bases. The CDR3 sequence is 14 residues long. The CDR3 DNA reads TGTGCCAGCAGTTTAACGGGAGGAGCGTCCGAGCAGTACTTC. Protein product: CASSLTGGASEQYF. The full variable domain, with the rest looked up from reference TRBV28 and TRBJ2-7, is DVKVTQSSRYLVKRTGEKVFLECVQDMDHENMFWYRQDPGLGLRLIYFSYDVKMKEKGDIPEGYSVSREKKERFSLILESASTNQTSMYLCASSLTGGASEQYFGPGTRLTVT.

This chain uses TRBV20-1 with TRBJ2-7, with a possible D match to TRBD2 (5 bases). The CDR3 has 11 residues. V dropped 1 base and J dropped 9 bases, with 10 bases sitting between them. Germline V CDR1 and CDR2: DFQATT, SNEGSKA (reference sequence). As DNA, the CDR3 is TGCAGTGCTAGAGTGAGCGGTCGGCAGTACTTC. Translation gives CSARVSGRQYF.

V and J are TRBV6-1 and TRBJ1-6; no firm D call. Germline loops: CDR1 MNHNS, CDR2 SASEGT. This CDR3 region has 14 residues. V was shortened by 0 bases and J by 10 bases, with 10 bases between the two germline ends. The CDR3 nucleotides read TGTGCCAGCAGTGAAGCCGAGTTGAAATCACCCCTCCACTTT. It codes for CASSEAELKSPLHF.

The chain has TRBV5-6 and TRBJ2-3, with TRBD2 identical over 8 bases. Trimming removed 4 bases from V and 4 bases from J; junction bases left unmatched: 5. The germline V gene encodes CDR1 SGHDT and CDR2 YYEEEE. The CDR3 runs 14 residues. CDR3: CASSLGRGADTQYF. The DNA of the CDR3 is TGTGCCAGCAGCCTCGGGAGGGGCGCAGATACGCAGTATTTT.

CDR3 residues: CASSPSVRNYGYTF. CDR3 nucleotides: TGTGCCAGCAGTCCCTCCGTCAGGAACTATGGCTACACCTTC. The chain combines TRBV27 with TRBJ1-2, with unresolved D. CDR1 and CDR2 (germline): MNHEY, SMNVEV (reference sequence). The CDR3 extends over 14 amino acids. V lost 5 bases and J lost 2, with 12 bases in between.

This clone was observed once. CDR3 loop: CASSERRSSGANVLTF. CDR3 DNA: TGTGCCAGCAGTGAACGCCGGAGCTCTGGGGCCAACGTCCTGACTTTC. The chain recombines TRBV2 with TRBJ2-6, with D hard to call. Germline loops: CDR1 SNHLY, CDR2 FYNNEI. The V end lost 2 bases, the J end lost 0 bases, and 8 bases lay between the germline ends. This CDR3 region has 16 residues. The entire variable domain, with the rest obtained from reference TRBV2 and TRBJ2-6, is as follows: EPEVTQTPSHQVTQMGQEVILRCVPISNHLYFYWYRQILGQKVEFLVSFYNNEISEKSEIFDDQFSVERPDGSNFTLKIRSTKLEDSAMYFCASSERRSSGANVLTFGAGSRLTVL.